The 32 T cell receptor beta chains below were found in one sample sequenced in a study of CD8 T cells in Susac syndrome. It was with random hexamers that 0.5 to 1 ug RNA was reverse transcribed. TCRdb reanalysed the immunoSEQ multiplex PCR reads using MiXCR and keeps one entry per CDR3 protein. The table lists 250,000 to 350,000 distinct CDR3 sequences, around 84% of them singletons. Sequencing was done on a sample of CD8+ T cells from PBMCs. The receptors come from a human donor with multiple sclerosis.

Written as DNA, the CDR3 is TGTGCCAGCAGTTACTCTAGGTCACTGGGGTACGAGCAGTACTTC. Translation gives CASSYSRSLGYEQYF. The chain joins TRBV6-6 to TRBJ2-7; D gene ambiguous. Germline V gene data show CDR1 as MNHNY and CDR2 as SVGAGI (reference sequence). V lost 0 bases and J lost 4, with 13 bases in between. CDR3 length: 15 amino acids.

The CDR3 DNA follows: TGTGCCAGCAGCCCAAGGGCTAGCGGAGCTACCTACGAGCAGTACTTC. Amino acid sequence: CASSPRASGATYEQYF. The V gene is TRBV4-2, the J gene TRBJ2-7; TRBD2 aligns across 7 bases. Germline V gene sequence: CDR1 LGHNA, CDR2 YNFKEQ. Trimming took 4 bases from V and 2 from J; bases not matched to a gene: 11. CDR3 length equals 16 residues.

V is TRBV7-9 and J is TRBJ2-1, with 16 nucleotides matching TRBD2. V was pared by 5 bases and J by 13 bases, with 2 bases of the junction left unmatched. The CDR3 covers 13 residues. The germline V gene encodes CDR1 SEHNR and CDR2 FQNEAQ (reference sequence). CDR3 residues: CASSGTSGRVQFF. As DNA, the CDR3 is TGTGCCAGCAGCGGGACTAGCGGGAGGGTACAGTTCTTC. Using reference TRBV7-9 and TRBJ2-1 for the parts outside the CDR3, the full variable domain is DTGVSQNPRHKITKRGQNVTFRCDPISEHNRLYWYRQTLGQGPEFLTYFQNEAQLEKSRLLSDRFSAERPKGSFSTLEIQRTEQGDSAMYLCASSGTSGRVQFFGPGTRLTVL.

This clonotype occurred a few times. This sequence joins TRBV7-9 and TRBJ2-1; D uncertain. Trimming pared 5 bases from V and 5 bases from J, leaving 13 bases between. CDR1 SEHNR and CDR2 FQNEAQ come from the germline V gene (reference sequence). The CDR3 has 14 residues. Here the CDR3 reads CASSHLGIDNEQFF. The CDR3 nucleotides are TGTGCCAGCAGCCACCTCGGAATCGACAATGAGCAGTTCTTC.

The chain combines TRBV29-1 with TRBJ2-3; TRBD2 might be the D (5 bases). CDR1 SQVTM and CDR2 ANQGSEA come from the germline V gene. V shed 4 bases and J shed 6 bases, with 17 bases lying between them. There are 14 residues in the CDR3. The CDR3 reads CSVVGPTRGDTQYF. The CDR3 nucleotides read TGCAGCGTTGTAGGCCCCACCCGCGGGGATACGCAGTATTTT.

The chain uses TRBV19 and TRBJ2-7; the match to TRBD2 covers 11 bases. The germline CDR1 and CDR2 sequences are LNHDA and SQIVND (reference sequence). Trimming took 7 bases from V and 2 from J; bases not matched to a gene: 7. This CDR3 contains 15 residues. CDR3 sequence reads: CASTQGLAATYEQYF. As DNA, the CDR3 is TGTGCCAGTACCCAGGGACTAGCGGCAACCTACGAGCAGTACTTC.

The chain employs TRBV19 and TRBJ1-6; 11 bases map to TRBD1. Germline-derived CDR1 and CDR2 are LNHDA and SQIVND (reference sequence). The CDR3 runs 17 residues. Trimming at V came to 4 bases and at J to 5 bases, leaving 7 bases not matched to a gene. The CDR3 here is CASSTRDRGSHNSPLHF. CDR3 sequence (DNA): TGTGCCAGTAGTACCCGGGACAGGGGGTCGCATAATTCACCCCTCCACTTT.

The chain joins TRBV6-5 to TRBJ1-1; no definite D call. V was cut by 8 bases and J by 5 bases, with 15 bases left in between. Germline V lookup: CDR1 MNHEY, CDR2 SVGAGI. The length of the CDR3 is 13 residues. CDR3 sequence (DNA): TGTGCCAGCCGGGTTGGGGAAGAGACTGAAGCTTTCTTT. This sequence encodes CASRVGEETEAFF.

This clonotype has a handful of counts. The chain employs TRBV2 and TRBJ2-7; weak D call: TRBD1 (6 bases). The CDR3 has 13 residues. Germline-derived CDR1 and CDR2 are SNHLY and FYNNEI. V was trimmed by 4 bases and J by 5 bases, leaving 12 bases between them. CDR3 loop: CASSAGVRDEQYF. The CDR3 nucleotides read TGTGCCAGCAGTGCAGGGGTAAGAGACGAGCAGTACTTC.

The genes are TRBV10-1 and TRBJ1-2, with a tentative D call TRBD1 (5 bases). CDR1 and CDR2 (germline): WNHNN, SYGVQD (reference sequence). Trimming pared 0 bases from V and 5 bases from J, leaving 10 bases between. CDR3 length: 14 amino acids. This chain's CDR3 is CASSESGTPYGYTF. The DNA for the CDR3 is TGCGCCAGCAGTGAGTCCGGGACCCCTTATGGCTACACCTTC.

This chain's CDR3 is CASSLKGGNEQFF. CDR3 sequence (DNA): TGTGCCAGCAGCTTAAAGGGGGGAAATGAGCAGTTCTTC. The chain is built from TRBV7-9 and TRBJ2-1, with D possibly called TRBD1 or TRBD2 (6 bases each). V gave up 2 bases and J gave up 7 bases, with 9 bases separating them. This CDR3 has 13 amino acids. Germline CDR1 is SEHNR and CDR2 is FQNEAQ (reference sequence).

V is TRBV7-2 and J is TRBJ2-1, with TRBD2 identical over 12 bases. The CDR3 extends over 15 amino acids. Per the germline V gene, CDR1 is SGHTA and CDR2 is FQGNSA. The V gene end was trimmed by 5 bases and the J gene end by 10 bases; junction bases not matched to a gene: 9. CDR3: CASSPGLAGTMEQFF. CDR3 nucleotides: TGTGCCAGCAGCCCGGGACTAGCGGGTACAATGGAGCAGTTCTTC.

This clonotype was seen just once. CDR3: CASSRRPGANVLTF. CDR3 bases: TGTGCCAGCAGTCGTCGACCCGGGGCCAACGTCCTGACTTTC. The chain has TRBV27 and TRBJ2-6, with D unresolved. The CDR3 totals 14 residues. Trimming removed 5 bases from V and 4 bases from J, with 9 bases in between. The germline V gene encodes CDR1 MNHEY and CDR2 SMNVEV (reference sequence).

CDR3 protein: CASSSSGKGQETQYF. In nucleotides, the CDR3 is TGTGCCAGCAGTTCTTCAGGGAAGGGGCAAGAGACCCAGTACTTC. The chain is built from TRBV28 and TRBJ2-5; possibly TRBD1 for D (5 bases). Germline loops: CDR1 MDHEN, CDR2 SYDVKM. The CDR3 runs to 15 residues. The V and J ends lost 4 bases and 2 bases respectively, with 14 bases between them.

The chain has TRBV28 and TRBJ1-5; D gene uncertain. The germline V and J ends were trimmed by 10 bases and 3 bases, with 13 bases remaining between them. Germline CDR1 and CDR2: MDHEN and SYDVKM. The CDR3 runs to 13 residues. CDR3: CANSGSFNQPQHF. The CDR3, as DNA: TGTGCCAACTCCGGGAGCTTCAATCAGCCCCAGCATTTT.

The gene calls are TRBV19 and TRBJ1-5; no clear D. CDR3 size: 15 residues. V lost 0 bases and J 0 bases, leaving 6 bases between the germline ends. Germline V gene sequence: CDR1 LNHDA, CDR2 SQIVND (reference sequence). CDR3 loop: CASSIDLSSNQPQHF. As DNA, the CDR3 is TGTGCCAGTAGTATAGATCTAAGTAGCAATCAGCCCCAGCATTTT.

The chain carries TRBV20-1 and TRBJ2-1; 7 nucleotides align to TRBD2. Germline V lookup: CDR1 DFQATT, CDR2 SNEGSKA (reference sequence). J lost 1 base, V lost 1 base, and 7 bases had no gene match. The CDR3 covers 16 residues. The CDR3 bases are TGCAGTGCTAGAGTCTCCCGGACTAGATCCTACAATGAGCAGTTCTTC. It encodes CSARVSRTRSYNEQFF.

The rearrangement joins TRBV30 to TRBJ2-5, with D perhaps being TRBD1 or TRBD2 (5 bases each). The length of the CDR3 is 15 residues. V lost 4 bases, J lost 5 bases, and 20 bases lay in between. Germline CDR1 and CDR2: GTSNPN and SVGIG (reference sequence). The CDR3 nucleotides read TGTGCCTGGACTCCCTCCCTGAGGGGCTGGGAGACCCAGTACTTC. It codes for CAWTPSLRGWETQYF.

In this sample, this clonotype turned up once. The rearrangement links TRBV5-6 to TRBJ1-1; D remains ambiguous. Trimming left V 0 bases short and J 11 bases short, with 8 bases between. Per germline, CDR1 SGHDT and CDR2 YYEEEE. The length of the CDR3 is 11 residues. CDR3 protein: CASSLAGEAFF. In nucleotides, the CDR3 is TGTGCCAGCAGCTTGGCCGGGGAGGCTTTCTTT.

The rearrangement uses TRBV3-1 and TRBJ1-2; 8 bases fit TRBD1. Germline V gives CDR1 LGHDT, CDR2 YNNKEL (reference sequence). This CDR3 comprises 14 residues. V trimming: 4 bases; J trimming: 8 bases; junction bases outside the gene matches: 9. This CDR3 reads CASSPRDRIYGYTF. DNA for the CDR3: TGTGCCAGCAGCCCCCGGGACAGGATATACGGCTACACCTTC.

The chain recombines TRBV20-1 with TRBJ2-3; TRBD2 matches 9 bases. This CDR3 is built from 14 residues. Germline V gene data show CDR1 as DFQATT and CDR2 as SNEGSKA (reference sequence). The CDR3 loop reads CGTLSGRGTDTQYF. Written as DNA, the CDR3 is TGCGGCACTCTTAGCGGGAGAGGCACAGATACGCAGTATTTT.

This rearrangement joins TRBV25-1 to TRBJ1-5; D remains unclear. Germline V lookup: CDR1 MGHDK, CDR2 SYGVNS. V shed 2 bases and J shed 5 bases, with 10 bases lying between them. There are 14 residues in the CDR3. The CDR3 DNA sequence: TGTGCCAGCAGTGAAAAAACTGCTTATCAGCCCCAGCATTTT. Translated, it gives CASSEKTAYQPQHF. The full variable domain, with the rest looked up from reference TRBV25-1 and TRBJ1-5, is EADIYQTPRYLVIGTGKKITLECSQTMGHDKMYWYQQDPGMELHLIHYSYGVNSTEKGDLSSESTVSRIRTEHFPLTLESARPSHTSQYLCASSEKTAYQPQHFGDGTRLSIL.

This clonotype was recorded once. The chain employs TRBV6-4 and TRBJ1-1; perhaps TRBD1 as D (5 bases). This CDR3 has 14 residues. Germline lookup yields CDR1 MRHNA and CDR2 SNTAGT. Deletions cut 9 bases from V and 6 bases from J, with 20 bases between. This chain's CDR3 is CARLSDVGDSEAFF. The CDR3, as DNA: TGTGCCAGACTCTCGGACGTAGGGGATTCTGAAGCTTTCTTT.

V and J are TRBV5-5 and TRBJ1-2; D is undetermined. V shed 4 bases and J shed 1 base, with 11 bases lying between them. CDR1 is SGHKS and CDR2 is YYEKEE in the germline V gene (reference sequence). This CDR3 comprises 14 residues. CDR3 region: CASSPDLGNYGYTF. The CDR3 nucleotides read TGTGCCAGCAGCCCAGACCTGGGTAACTATGGCTACACCTTC.

V gene TRBV7-9 combines with J gene TRBJ2-7; 9 bases line up with TRBD1. This CDR3 spans 14 amino acids. In germline, CDR1 is SEHNR, CDR2 FQNEAQ (reference sequence). The J segment lost 3 bases and the V segment lost 5 bases, leaving 5 bases of the junction unmatched. The CDR3 protein is CASSPRDRDYEQYF. CDR3 sequence (DNA): TGTGCCAGCAGCCCCCGGGACAGGGACTACGAGCAGTACTTC. Filled out from reference TRBV7-9 and TRBJ2-7, the complete variable domain reads DTGVSQNPRHKITKRGQNVTFRCDPISEHNRLYWYRQTLGQGPEFLTYFQNEAQLEKSRLLSDRFSAERPKGSFSTLEIQRTEQGDSAMYLCASSPRDRDYEQYFGPGTRLTVT.

The genes are TRBV4-1 and TRBJ2-5; 12 positions match TRBD2. After removal of 0 bases from V and 7 bases from J, the junction contained 6 bases not matched to a gene. CDR3 size: 16 residues. Germline loops: CDR1 MGHRA, CDR2 YSYEKL. The CDR3 loop is CASSQDTSGRLTTQYF. The CDR3 coding sequence is TGCGCCAGCAGCCAAGATACTAGCGGGAGGCTGACGACCCAGTACTTC.

The V call is TRBV6-5, the J call TRBJ2-5; 9 nucleotides line up with TRBD1. CDR3 length: 14 amino acids. Trimming took 5 bases from V and 3 from J; bases not matched to a gene: 4. The V gene's germline CDR1 is MNHEY and CDR2 SVGAGI. The CDR3 DNA sequence: TGTGCCAGCAGTAAACAGGGGGCAGAAGAGACCCAGTACTTC. Translation: CASSKQGAEETQYF.

J is TRBJ2-3 and V is TRBV6-1; TRBD2 aligns across 7 bases. This CDR3 contains 13 residues. The V gene's germline CDR1 is MNHNS and CDR2 SASEGT. The CDR3 nucleotides are TGTGCGGTGGCCGGGAGGTGGGCAGATACGCAGTATTTT. This gives the protein CAVAGRWADTQYF.

The rearrangement links TRBV5-5 to TRBJ2-3; the D gene is possibly TRBD2 (6 bases). In germline, CDR1 is SGHKS, CDR2 YYEKEE (reference sequence). Trimming cost V 4 bases and J 1 base, with 22 bases left between them. The CDR3 is 18 amino acids. CDR3 amino acids: CASSPTPSAREGTDTQYF. CDR3 bases: TGTGCCAGCAGCCCCACCCCCAGTGCGCGGGAAGGCACAGATACGCAGTATTTT.

The chain is built from TRBV10-3 and TRBJ1-2, with a weak D call TRBD1 (5 bases). The CDR3 loop spans 12 amino acids. With 8 bases removed from V and 4 bases from J, the gap between germline ends came to 11 bases. CDR1 ENHRY and CDR2 SYGVKD come from the germline V gene. The DNA for the CDR3 is TGTGCCATCGAGGCGAGGGGCTATGGCTACACCTTC. Protein sequence: CAIEARGYGYTF.

The V call is TRBV7-2, the J call TRBJ2-7; 9 bases are shared with TRBD1. Germline V lookup: CDR1 SGHTA, CDR2 FQGNSA. V lost 4 bases, J lost 5 bases, and 6 bases stayed unmatched. The CDR3 is 14 residues long. In nucleotides, the CDR3 is TGTGCCAGCAGCTGGGGGACAGGGAGAAACGAGCAGTACTTC. This codes for CASSWGTGRNEQYF.

The V gene is TRBV7-9, the J gene TRBJ2-3, with D possibly matching TRBD1 (6 bases). V lost 4 bases to trimming and J lost 7 bases, with 21 bases between them. CDR3 length: 16 amino acids. The germline CDR1 and CDR2 sequences are SEHNR and FQNEAQ (reference sequence). The CDR3 spells CASSSSGQRSKYTQYF. The CDR3 DNA sequence: TGTGCCAGCAGCTCCAGTGGACAGCGGTCTAAATATACGCAGTATTTT.